The present entry profiles one T cell receptor (beta chain) with its context. This clone was counted a few times. Its antigen remains unidentified. With a mouse as the source, gene names and germline sequences are drawn from the mouse. The read falls 4 residues short of the CDR3 end, and the missing part is taken from the germline J gene. Receptor amplification or capture employed the immunoSEQ multiplex PCR assay. For TCR sequencing, RNA was extracted from every sample and reverse transcribed into cDNA to serve as template. First-strand cDNA was synthesized with SuperScript III using a 2:1 mix of oligo-dT and random hexamers. A synthetic immune receptor repertoire was used to assess amplification bias, and residual bias was removed computationally. Sequencing of the libraries was done on Illumina HiSeq with 60 bp reads that cover the CDR3, reading from J toward V. Per the authors' processing: Raw reads were preprocessed for error removal, and CDR3 was defined according to IMGT conventions as running from the conserved cysteine to phenylalanine. Clonality was calculated as 1 minus Shannon entropy normalized by log2 of the number of productive unique TCRs. Whether each scalp clone was CD4 or CD8 was inferred by checking scalp TCRbeta sequences against the CD4 and CD8 repertoires from sorted blood. Sourced from immuneACCESS, this table was stored by TCRdb with only in-frame sequences that have V and J called. A share of the clones is absent; for the studies checked, an unresolved V gene accounts for under half, and the remainder has no known explanation. The DNA was the basis for D and trimming; V, J and clone size are from that table. The table gives roughly 120,000 clones for this sample, with none occurring only once. The ten largest clonotypes hold around 19% of the sample.

The data stem from a study of CD8+ T cells in alopecia areata (dated by TCRdb to between 2018 and 2020). Context from the whole study: Skin from C3H/HeJ donors with spontaneous alopecia (roughly 6-12 months old) was grafted onto female C3H/HeJ recipients that were roughly 6-11 weeks old. High-throughput TCRbeta sequencing was used to examine T cell clonal expansion in alopecia areata in both the C3H/HeJ mouse model and human patients. In humans, TCRbeta sequencing was performed on scalp tissue and on sorted CD4+ and CD8+ peripheral blood T cells from healthy controls and from patients with patchy or totalis/universalis alopecia areata. Scalp clonality was compared among normal scalp (n=4), patchy alopecia areata scalp (n=8), and alopecia totalis/universalis scalp (n=8). RNA was obtained with the PAXgene miRNA kit for fixed scalp, the miRNeasy kit for PBMCs, and the RNeasy kit for mouse skin. TCRbeta CDR3 regions were amplified by immunoSEQ multiplex PCR with 35 Vbeta forward and 13 Jbeta reverse primers.

Broader findings and caveats from the paper: Compared with mice, TCR sequences shared between patients were less clear, possibly partly because of HLA diversity across the patient population. Compared with normal scalp, lesional scalp had higher clonality and more expanded CD8+ clones, particularly in alopecia totalis/universalis, a pattern that suggests antigenic drive. Resident alphabeta T cells in normal human skin are also sequenced, complicating scalp TCR repertoire analysis, unlike mouse skin dominated by gammadelta T cells.

After removal of 6 bases from V and 1 base from J, the junction retains 2 bases not matched to a gene. The CDR3 runs 13 amino acids, cysteine and phenylalanine included. The 27 bases shown cover part of the CDR3, and their frame starts at base 1. Based on the germline V gene (reference sequence), the CDR1 and CDR2 sequences are FNHDT and SITEND. The sample consisted of lesional skin. The source of this sequence is a C3H/HeJ mouse with alopecia areata. Mice in this strain carry MHC haplotype H2-k. Recombination joined TRBV19 with TRBJ2-3; TRBD1 lines up with 7 middle nucleotides. The CDR3 here reads CASNDRGAETLYF. Incomplete CDR3 DNA: TGTGCCAGCAACGACAGGGGTGCAGAA.